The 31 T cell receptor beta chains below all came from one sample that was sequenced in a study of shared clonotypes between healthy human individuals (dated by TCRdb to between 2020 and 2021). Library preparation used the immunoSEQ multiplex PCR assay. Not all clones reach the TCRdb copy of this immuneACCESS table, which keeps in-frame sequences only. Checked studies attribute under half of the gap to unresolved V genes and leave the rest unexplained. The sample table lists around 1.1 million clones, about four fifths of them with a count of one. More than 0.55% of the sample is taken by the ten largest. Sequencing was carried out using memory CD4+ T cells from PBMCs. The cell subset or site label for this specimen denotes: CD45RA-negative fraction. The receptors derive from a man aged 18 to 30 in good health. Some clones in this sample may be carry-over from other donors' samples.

Here the CDR3 DNA reads TGTGCCAGCAGCTTACCCCAGGGGGCCCAAGAGACCCAGTACTTC. Its translation: CASSLPQGAQETQYF. The rearrangement uses TRBV7-9 and TRBJ2-5; 8 nucleotides line up with TRBD1. The CDR3 length is 15 residues. The germline V gene has CDR1 SEHNR and CDR2 FQNEAQ (reference sequence). With V trimmed by 2 bases and J by 1 base, 3 bases remained unmatched.

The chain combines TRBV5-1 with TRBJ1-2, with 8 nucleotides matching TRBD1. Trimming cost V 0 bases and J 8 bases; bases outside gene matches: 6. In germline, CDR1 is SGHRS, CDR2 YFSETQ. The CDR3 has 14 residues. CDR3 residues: CASSLDQGARGYTF. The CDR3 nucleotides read TGCGCCAGCAGCTTGGATCAGGGGGCGCGGGGCTACACCTTC.

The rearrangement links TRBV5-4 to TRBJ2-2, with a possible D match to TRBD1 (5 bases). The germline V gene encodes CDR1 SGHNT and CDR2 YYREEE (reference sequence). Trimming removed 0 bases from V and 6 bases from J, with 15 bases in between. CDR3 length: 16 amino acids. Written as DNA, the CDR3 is TGTGCCAGCAGCTTGGGCCGCAGGGATCTTGCCGGGGAGCTGTTTTTT. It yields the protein CASSLGRRDLAGELFF.

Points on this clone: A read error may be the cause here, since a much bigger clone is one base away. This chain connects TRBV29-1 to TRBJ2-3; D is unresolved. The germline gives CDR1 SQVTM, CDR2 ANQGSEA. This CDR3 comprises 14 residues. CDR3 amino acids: CSVEDPRNTDTQCF. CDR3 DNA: TGCAGCGTTGAAGATCCCAGGAACACAGATACGCAGTGTTTT.

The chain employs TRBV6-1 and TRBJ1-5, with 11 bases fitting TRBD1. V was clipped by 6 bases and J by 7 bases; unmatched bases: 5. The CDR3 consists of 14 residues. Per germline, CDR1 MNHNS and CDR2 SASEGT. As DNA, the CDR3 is TGTGCCAGCAGGGGGACAGGGGGAATGCAGCCCCAGCATTTT. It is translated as CASRGTGGMQPQHF.

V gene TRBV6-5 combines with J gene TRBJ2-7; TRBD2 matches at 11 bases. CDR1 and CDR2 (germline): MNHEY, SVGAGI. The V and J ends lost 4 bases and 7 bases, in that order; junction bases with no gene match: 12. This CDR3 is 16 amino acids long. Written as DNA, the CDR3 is TGTGCCAGCAGTTCAAAGACTAGCGGGACCCGGGGGGAGCAGTACTTC. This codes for CASSSKTSGTRGEQYF.

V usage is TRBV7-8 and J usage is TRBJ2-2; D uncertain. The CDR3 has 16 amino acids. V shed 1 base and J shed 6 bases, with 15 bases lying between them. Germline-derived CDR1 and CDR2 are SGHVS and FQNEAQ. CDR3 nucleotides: TGTGCCAGCAGCTTAGGTAGACTTAGCCATTCCGGGGAGCTGTTTTTT. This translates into CASSLGRLSHSGELFF.

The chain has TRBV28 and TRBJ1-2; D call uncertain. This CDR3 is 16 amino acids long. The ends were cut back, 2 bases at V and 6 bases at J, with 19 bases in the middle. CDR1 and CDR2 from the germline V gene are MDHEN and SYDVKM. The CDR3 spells CASSLAEGVTKDGYTF. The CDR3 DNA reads TGTGCCAGCAGTTTAGCGGAAGGAGTCACCAAGGATGGCTACACCTTC.

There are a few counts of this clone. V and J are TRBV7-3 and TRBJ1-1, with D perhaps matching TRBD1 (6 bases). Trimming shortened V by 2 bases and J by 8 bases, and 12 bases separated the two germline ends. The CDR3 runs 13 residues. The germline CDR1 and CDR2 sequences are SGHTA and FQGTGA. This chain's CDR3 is CASSLFEGQEAFF. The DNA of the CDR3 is TGTGCCAGCAGCTTATTTGAGGGACAAGAAGCTTTCTTT.

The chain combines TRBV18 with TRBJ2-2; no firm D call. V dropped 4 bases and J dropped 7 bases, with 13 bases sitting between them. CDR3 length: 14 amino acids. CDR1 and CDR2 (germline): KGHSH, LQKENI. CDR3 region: CASSRESYYGELFF. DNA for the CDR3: TGTGCCAGCTCACGGGAATCCTACTACGGGGAGCTGTTTTTT.

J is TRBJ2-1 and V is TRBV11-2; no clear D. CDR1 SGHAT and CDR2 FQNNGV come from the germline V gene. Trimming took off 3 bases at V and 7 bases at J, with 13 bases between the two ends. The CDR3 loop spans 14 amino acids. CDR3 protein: CASSFRWVSNEQFF. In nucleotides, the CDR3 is TGTGCCAGCAGCTTTCGCTGGGTCAGTAATGAGCAGTTCTTC. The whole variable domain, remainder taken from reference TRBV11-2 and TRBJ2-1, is EAGVAQSPRYKIIEKRQSVAFWCNPISGHATLYWYQQILGQGPKLLIQFQNNGVVDDSQLPKDRFSAERLKGVDSTLKIQPAKLEDSAVYLCASSFRWVSNEQFFGPGTRLTVL.

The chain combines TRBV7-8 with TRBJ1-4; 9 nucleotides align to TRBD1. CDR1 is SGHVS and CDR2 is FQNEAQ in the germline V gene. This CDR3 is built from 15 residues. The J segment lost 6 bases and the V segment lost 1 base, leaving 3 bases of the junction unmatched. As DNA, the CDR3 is TGTGCCAGCAGCTTAGGGGGACAGGGAGATGAAAAACTGTTTTTT. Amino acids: CASSLGGQGDEKLFF.

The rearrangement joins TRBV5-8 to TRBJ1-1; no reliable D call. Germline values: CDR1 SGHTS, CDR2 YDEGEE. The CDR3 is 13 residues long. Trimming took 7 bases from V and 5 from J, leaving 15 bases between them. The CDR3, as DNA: TGTGCCAGCCTCACCAACGTGGGGACTGAAGCTTTCTTT. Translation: CASLTNVGTEAFF. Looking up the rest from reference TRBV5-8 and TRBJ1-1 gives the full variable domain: EAGVTQSPTHLIKTRGQQATLRCSPISGHTSVYWYQQALGLGLQFLLWYDEGEERNRGNFPPRFSGRQFPNYSSELNVNALELEDSALYLCASLTNVGTEAFFGQGTRLTVV.

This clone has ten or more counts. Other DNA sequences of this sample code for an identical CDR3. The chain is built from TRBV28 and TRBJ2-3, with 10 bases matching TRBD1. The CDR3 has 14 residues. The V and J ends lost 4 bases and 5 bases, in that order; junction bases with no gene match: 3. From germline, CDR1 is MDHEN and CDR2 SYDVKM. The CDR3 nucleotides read TGTGCCAGCAGTTCCGGGACAGGGGTAGATACGCAGTATTTT. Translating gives CASSSGTGVDTQYF.

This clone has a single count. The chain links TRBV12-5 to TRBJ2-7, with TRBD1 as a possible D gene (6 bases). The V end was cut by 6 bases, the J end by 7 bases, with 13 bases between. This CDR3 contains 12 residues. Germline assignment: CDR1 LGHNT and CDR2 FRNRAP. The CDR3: CASGNRAREQYF. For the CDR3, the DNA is TGTGCTAGTGGGAACAGGGCTCGGGAGCAGTACTTC.

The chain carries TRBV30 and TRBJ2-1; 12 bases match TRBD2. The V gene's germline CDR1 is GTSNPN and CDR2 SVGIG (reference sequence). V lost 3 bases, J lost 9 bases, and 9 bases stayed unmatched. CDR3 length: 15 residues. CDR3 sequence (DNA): TGTGCCTGGAGCCCCCTAGCGGGAGGGCCGGGTGAGCAGTTCTTC. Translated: CAWSPLAGGPGEQFF.

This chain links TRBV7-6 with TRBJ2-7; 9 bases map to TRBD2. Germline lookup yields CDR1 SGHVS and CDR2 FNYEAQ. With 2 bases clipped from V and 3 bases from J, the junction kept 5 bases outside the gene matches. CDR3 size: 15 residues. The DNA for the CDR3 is TGTGCCAGCAGCTTATTTAGCGGGAGTGGCTACGAGCAGTACTTC. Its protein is CASSLFSGSGYEQYF.

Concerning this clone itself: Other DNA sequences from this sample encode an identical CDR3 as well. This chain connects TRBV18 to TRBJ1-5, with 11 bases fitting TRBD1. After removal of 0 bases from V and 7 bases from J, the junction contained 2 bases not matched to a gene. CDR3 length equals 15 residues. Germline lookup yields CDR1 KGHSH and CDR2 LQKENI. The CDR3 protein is CASSPPGQGGQPQHF. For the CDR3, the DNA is TGTGCCAGCTCACCACCGGGACAGGGGGGCCAGCCCCAGCATTTT.

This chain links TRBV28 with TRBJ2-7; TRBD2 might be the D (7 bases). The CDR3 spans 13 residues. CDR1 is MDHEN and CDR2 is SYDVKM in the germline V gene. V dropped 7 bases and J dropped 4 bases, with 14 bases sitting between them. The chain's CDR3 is CASMQGGGYEQYF. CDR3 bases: TGTGCCAGCATGCAGGGAGGGGGATACGAGCAGTACTTC.

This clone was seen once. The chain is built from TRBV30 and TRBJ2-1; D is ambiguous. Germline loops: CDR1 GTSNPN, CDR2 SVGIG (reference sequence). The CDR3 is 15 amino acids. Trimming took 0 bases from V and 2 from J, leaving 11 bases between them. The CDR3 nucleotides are TGTGCCTGGAGTGTCGGTGCTAATCCCTACAATGAGCAGTTCTTC. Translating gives CAWSVGANPYNEQFF. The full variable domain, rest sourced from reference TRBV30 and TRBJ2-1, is SQTIHQWPATLVQPVGSPLSLECTVEGTSNPNLYWYRQAAGRGLQLLFYSVGIGQISSEVPQNLSASRPQDRQFILSSKKLLLSDSGFYLCAWSVGANPYNEQFFGPGTRLTVL.

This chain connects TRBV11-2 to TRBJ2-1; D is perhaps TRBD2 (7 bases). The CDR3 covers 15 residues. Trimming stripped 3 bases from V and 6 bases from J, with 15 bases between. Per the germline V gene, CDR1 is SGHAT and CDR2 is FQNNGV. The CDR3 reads CASSFTLGGANEQFF. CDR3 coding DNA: TGTGCCAGCAGCTTTACCCTAGGGGGGGCCAATGAGCAGTTCTTC. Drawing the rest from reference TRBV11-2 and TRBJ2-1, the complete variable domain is EAGVAQSPRYKIIEKRQSVAFWCNPISGHATLYWYQQILGQGPKLLIQFQNNGVVDDSQLPKDRFSAERLKGVDSTLKIQPAKLEDSAVYLCASSFTLGGANEQFFGPGTRLTVL.

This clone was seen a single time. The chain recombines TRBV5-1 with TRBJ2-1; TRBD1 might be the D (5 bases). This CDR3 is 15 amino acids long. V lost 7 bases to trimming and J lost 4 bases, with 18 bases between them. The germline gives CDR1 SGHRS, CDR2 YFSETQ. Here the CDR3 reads CASVGIGADYNEQFF. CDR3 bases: TGCGCCAGCGTAGGGATAGGGGCAGATTACAATGAGCAGTTCTTC.

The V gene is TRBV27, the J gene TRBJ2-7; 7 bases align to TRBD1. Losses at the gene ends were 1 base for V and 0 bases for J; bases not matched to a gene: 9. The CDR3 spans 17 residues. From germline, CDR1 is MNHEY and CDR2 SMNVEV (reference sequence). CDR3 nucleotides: TGTGCCAGCAGTTTATTAGGGGGCGCCGGGTTCTCCTACGAGCAGTACTTC. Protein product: CASSLLGGAGFSYEQYF.

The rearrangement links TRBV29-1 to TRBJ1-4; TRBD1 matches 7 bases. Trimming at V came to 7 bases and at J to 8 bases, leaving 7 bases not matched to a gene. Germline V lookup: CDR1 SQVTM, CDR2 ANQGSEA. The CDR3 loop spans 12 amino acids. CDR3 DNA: TGCAGCGCCAGCAGGGGGGGCGAAAAACTGTTTTTT. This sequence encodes CSASRGGEKLFF.

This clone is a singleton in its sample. The CDR3 region is CASSANAGAWETQYF. Here the CDR3 DNA reads TGTGCCAGCAGCGCCAATGCGGGAGCCTGGGAGACCCAGTACTTC. The chain carries TRBV9 and TRBJ2-5; 7 bases map to TRBD2. V gave up 3 bases and J gave up 5 bases; unmatched junction bases: 10. This CDR3 has 15 residues. Germline V gene lookup returns CDR1 SGDLS and CDR2 YYNGEE.

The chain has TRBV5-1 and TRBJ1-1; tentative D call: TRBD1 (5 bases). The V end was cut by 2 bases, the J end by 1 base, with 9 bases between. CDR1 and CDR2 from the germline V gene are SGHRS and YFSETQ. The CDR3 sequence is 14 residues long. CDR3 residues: CASSFRGTNTEAFF. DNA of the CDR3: TGCGCCAGCAGCTTTCGGGGGACGAACACTGAAGCTTTCTTT.

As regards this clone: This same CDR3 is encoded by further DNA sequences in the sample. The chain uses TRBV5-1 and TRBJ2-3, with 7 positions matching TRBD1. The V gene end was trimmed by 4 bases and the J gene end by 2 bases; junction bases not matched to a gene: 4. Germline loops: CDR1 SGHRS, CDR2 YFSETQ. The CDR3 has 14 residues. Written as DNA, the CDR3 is TGCGCCAGCAGCCTACAGGGGCCCACAGATACGCAGTATTTT. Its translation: CASSLQGPTDTQYF.

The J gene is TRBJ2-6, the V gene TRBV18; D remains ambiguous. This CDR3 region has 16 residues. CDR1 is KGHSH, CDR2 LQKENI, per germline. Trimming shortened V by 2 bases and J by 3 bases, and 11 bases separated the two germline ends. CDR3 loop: CASSPSSPGGANVLTF. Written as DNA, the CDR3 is TGTGCCAGCTCACCATCCTCCCCCGGTGGGGCCAACGTCCTGACTTTC.

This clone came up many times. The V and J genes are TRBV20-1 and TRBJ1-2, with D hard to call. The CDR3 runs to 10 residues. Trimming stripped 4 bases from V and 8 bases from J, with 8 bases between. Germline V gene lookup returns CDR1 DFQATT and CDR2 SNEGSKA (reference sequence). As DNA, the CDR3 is TGCAGTGCTACACGGGAGGGCTACACCTTC. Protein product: CSATREGYTF.

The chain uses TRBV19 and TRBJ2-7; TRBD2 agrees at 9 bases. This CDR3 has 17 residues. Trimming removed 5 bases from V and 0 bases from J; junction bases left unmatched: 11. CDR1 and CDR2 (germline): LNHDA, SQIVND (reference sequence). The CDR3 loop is CASSPLSASGTSYEQYF. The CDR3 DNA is TGTGCCAGTAGTCCCCTTAGTGCTAGCGGGACCTCCTACGAGCAGTACTTC.

CDR3 residues: CASSQGQGGTDTQYF. CDR3 bases: TGCGCCAGCAGCCAGGGACAGGGAGGTACAGATACGCAGTATTTT. The chain combines TRBV4-3 with TRBJ2-3; 9 bases match TRBD1. The CDR3 totals 15 residues. V gave up 3 bases and J gave up 3 bases; unmatched junction bases: 4. Germline CDR1 and CDR2: LGHNA and YSLEER.